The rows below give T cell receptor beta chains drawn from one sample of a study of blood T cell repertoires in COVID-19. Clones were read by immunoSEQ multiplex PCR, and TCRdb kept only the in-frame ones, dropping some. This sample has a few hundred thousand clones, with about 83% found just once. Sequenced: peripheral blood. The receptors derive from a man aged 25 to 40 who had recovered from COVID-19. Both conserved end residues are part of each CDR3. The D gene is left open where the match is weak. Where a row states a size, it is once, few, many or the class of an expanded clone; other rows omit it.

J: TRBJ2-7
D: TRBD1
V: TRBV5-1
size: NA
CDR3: CASSFGQGVRYEQYF
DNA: TGCGCCAGCAGCTTCGGACAGGGGGTTAGATACGAGCAGTACTTC

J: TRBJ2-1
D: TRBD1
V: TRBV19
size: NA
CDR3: CASSGGQGIPSSYNEQFF
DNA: TGTGCCAGTAGTGGGGGACAGGGAATCCCGAGCTCCTACAATGAGCAGTTCTTC

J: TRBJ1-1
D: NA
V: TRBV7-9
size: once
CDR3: CASSSLAPNGVMNTEAFF
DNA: TGTGCCAGCAGCTCCCTGGCGCCTAACGGAGTTATGAACACTGAAGCTTTCTTT

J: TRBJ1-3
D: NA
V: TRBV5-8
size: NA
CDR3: CASSLAGFGGNTIYF
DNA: TGTGCCAGCAGCTTGGCCGGGTTCGGTGGAAACACCATATATTTT

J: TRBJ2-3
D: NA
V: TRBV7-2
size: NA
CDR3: CASKQGYVPDTQYF
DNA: TGTGCCAGCAAGCAGGGCTACGTTCCAGATACGCAGTATTTT

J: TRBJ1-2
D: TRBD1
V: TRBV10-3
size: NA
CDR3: CAISRTVDRVWDGYTF
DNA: TGTGCCATCAGCCGTACTGTCGACAGGGTGTGGGATGGCTACACCTTC

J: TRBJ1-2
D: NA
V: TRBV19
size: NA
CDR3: CASSADSPANYGYTF
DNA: TGTGCCAGTAGTGCCGACAGCCCAGCTAACTATGGCTACACCTTC

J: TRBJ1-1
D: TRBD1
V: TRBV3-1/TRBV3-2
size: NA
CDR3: CASSRQGAGKNTEAFF
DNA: TGTGCCAGCAGCCGACAGGGGGCAGGAAAGAACACTGAAGCTTTCTTT

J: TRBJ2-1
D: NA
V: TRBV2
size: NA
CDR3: CASRIDRNNEQFF
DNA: TGTGCCAGCAGGATAGACAGAAACAATGAGCAGTTCTTC

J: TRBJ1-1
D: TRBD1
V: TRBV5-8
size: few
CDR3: CASSPPRGQVAEAFF
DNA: TGTGCCAGCAGCCCCCCTCGGGGACAGGTAGCTGAAGCTTTCTTT

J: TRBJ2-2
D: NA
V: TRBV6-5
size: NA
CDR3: CATIPPTGYTGELFF
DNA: TGTGCCACCATACCACCGACAGGCTACACCGGGGAGCTGTTTTTT

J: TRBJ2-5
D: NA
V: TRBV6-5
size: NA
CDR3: CASSYNRAGETQYF
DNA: TGTGCCAGCAGTTACAACAGGGCAGGCGAGACCCAGTACTTC

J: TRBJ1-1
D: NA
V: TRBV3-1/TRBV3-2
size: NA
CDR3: CASSTGVNTEAFF
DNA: TGTGCCAGCAGCACCGGGGTGAACACTGAAGCTTTCTTT

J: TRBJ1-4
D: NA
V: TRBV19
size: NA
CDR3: CASSMWAVTATNEKLFF
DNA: TGTGCCAGTAGTATGTGGGCAGTGACCGCAACTAATGAAAAACTGTTTTTT

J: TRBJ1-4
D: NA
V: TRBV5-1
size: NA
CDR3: CASAAGAQWQGEKLFF
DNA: TGCGCCAGCGCGGCGGGGGCTCAATGGCAGGGTGAAAAACTGTTTTTT

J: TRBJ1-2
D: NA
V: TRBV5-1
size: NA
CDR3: CASSLDNLNYGYTF
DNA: TGCGCCAGCAGCTTAGACAACCTAAACTATGGCTACACCTTC

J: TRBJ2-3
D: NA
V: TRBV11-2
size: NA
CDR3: CASSLVFESTTDTQYF
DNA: TGTGCCAGCAGCTTAGTGTTCGAGAGCACGACAGATACGCAGTATTTT

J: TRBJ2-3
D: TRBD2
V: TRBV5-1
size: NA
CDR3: CASSGGTSGAPDTQYF
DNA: TGCGCCAGCAGCGGCGGGACTAGCGGGGCCCCGGATACGCAGTATTTT

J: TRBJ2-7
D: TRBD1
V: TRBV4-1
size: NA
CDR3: CASSQTGQGAYEQYF
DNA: TGCGCCAGCAGCCAGACGGGACAGGGGGCCTACGAGCAGTACTTC

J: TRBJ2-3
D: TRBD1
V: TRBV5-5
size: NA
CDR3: CASSSGTGSDTQYF
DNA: TGTGCCAGCTCAAGCGGGACAGGGTCAGATACGCAGTATTTT

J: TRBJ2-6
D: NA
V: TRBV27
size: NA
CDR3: CASRRAFSGANVLTF
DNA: TGTGCCAGCAGGCGCGCCTTCTCTGGGGCCAACGTCCTGACTTTC

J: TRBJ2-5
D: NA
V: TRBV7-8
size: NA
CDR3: CASTVTGSRSQETQYF
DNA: TGTGCCAGCACCGTGACGGGATCCCGCTCCCAAGAGACCCAGTACTTC

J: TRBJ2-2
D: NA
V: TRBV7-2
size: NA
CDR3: CASGTRTANTGELFF
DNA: TGTGCCAGCGGGACCAGGACAGCGAACACCGGGGAGCTGTTTTTT

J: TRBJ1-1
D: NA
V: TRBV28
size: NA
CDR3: CASSSPTTEAFF
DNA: TGTGCCAGCAGTTCGCCCACTACTGAAGCTTTCTTT

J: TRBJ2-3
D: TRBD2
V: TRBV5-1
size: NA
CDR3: CASRDGGLANTDTQYF
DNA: TGCGCCAGCAGGGACGGGGGACTAGCGAACACAGATACGCAGTATTTT

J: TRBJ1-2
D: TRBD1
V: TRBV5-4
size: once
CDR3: CASSFTGGDDGYTF
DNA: TGTGCCAGCAGCTTTACAGGGGGCGACGATGGCTACACCTTC

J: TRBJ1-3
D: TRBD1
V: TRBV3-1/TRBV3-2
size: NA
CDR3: CASSQRPWGQGVTGNTIYF
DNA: TGTGCCAGCAGCCAACGGCCATGGGGACAGGGGGTAACTGGAAACACCATATATTTT

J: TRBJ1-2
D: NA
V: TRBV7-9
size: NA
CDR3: CASSLARSEANYGYTF
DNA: TGTGCCAGCAGCTTAGCTCGATCAGAAGCTAACTATGGCTACACCTTC

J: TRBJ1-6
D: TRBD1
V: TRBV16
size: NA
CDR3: CASTQTGQYNSPLHF
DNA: TGTGCCAGCACCCAGACGGGACAGTATAATTCACCCCTCCACTTT

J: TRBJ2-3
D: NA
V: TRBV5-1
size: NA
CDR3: CASSPAGLTLRGTDTQYF
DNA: TGCGCCAGCAGCCCTGCGGGACTCACACTTCGGGGCACAGATACGCAGTATTTT

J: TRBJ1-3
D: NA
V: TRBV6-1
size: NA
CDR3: CASSEEGSYSGNTIYF
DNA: TGTGCCAGCAGTGAAGAAGGGAGTTACTCTGGAAACACCATATATTTT

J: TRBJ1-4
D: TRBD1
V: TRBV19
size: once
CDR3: CASSIMGQPQEKLFF
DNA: TGTGCCAGTAGTATAATGGGACAGCCGCAGGAAAAACTGTTTTTT

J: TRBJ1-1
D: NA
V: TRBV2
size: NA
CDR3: CASSSGRVVTEAFF
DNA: TGTGCCAGCAGTTCGGGGAGGGTAGTTACTGAAGCTTTCTTT

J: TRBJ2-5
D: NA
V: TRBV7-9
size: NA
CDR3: CASSLSGFGETQYF
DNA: TGTGCCAGCAGCTTATCGGGTTTTGGAGAGACCCAGTACTTC

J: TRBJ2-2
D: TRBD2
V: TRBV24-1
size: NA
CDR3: CATSSSGTGELFF
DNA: TGTGCCACCAGCTCTAGCGGCACCGGGGAGCTGTTTTTT

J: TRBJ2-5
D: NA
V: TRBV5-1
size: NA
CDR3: CASSLTADTGSMAQYF
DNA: TGCGCCAGCAGCCTTACCGCGGACACCGGCTCGATGGCCCAGTACTTC

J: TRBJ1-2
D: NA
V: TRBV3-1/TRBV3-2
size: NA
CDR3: CASSQRSIGSTGYTF
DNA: TGTGCCAGCAGCCAGAGAAGCATAGGGAGTACTGGCTACACCTTC

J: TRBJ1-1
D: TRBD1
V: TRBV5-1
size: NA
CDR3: CASRRTGGGVAEAFF
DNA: TGCGCCAGCAGACGTACAGGGGGCGGAGTGGCTGAAGCTTTCTTT

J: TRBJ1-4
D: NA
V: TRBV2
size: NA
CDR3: CASSEFVDEKLFF
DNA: TGTGCCAGCAGTGAATTCGTTGATGAAAAACTGTTTTTT

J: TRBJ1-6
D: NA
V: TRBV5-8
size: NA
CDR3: CASSLEGARHSPLHF
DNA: TGTGCCAGCAGCTTGGAAGGAGCTCGGCATTCACCCCTCCACTTT

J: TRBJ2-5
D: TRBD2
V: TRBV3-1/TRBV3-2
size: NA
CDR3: CASSAGGDRTQYF
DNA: TGTGCCAGCAGTGCGGGGGGGGACAGGACCCAGTACTTC

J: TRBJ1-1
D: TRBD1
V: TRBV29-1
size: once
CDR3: CSVAVTGRNTEAFF
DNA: TGCAGCGTTGCCGTGACAGGGCGGAACACTGAAGCTTTCTTT

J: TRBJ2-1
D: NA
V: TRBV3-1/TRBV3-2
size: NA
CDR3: CASSQESRSYNEQFF
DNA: TGTGCCAGCAGCCAAGAGTCCCGCTCCTACAATGAGCAGTTCTTC

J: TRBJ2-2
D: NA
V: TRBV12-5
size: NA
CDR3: CASGRYPSRTLPGELFF
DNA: TGTGCTAGTGGTCGCTACCCGTCCCGTACTCTACCCGGGGAGCTGTTTTTT

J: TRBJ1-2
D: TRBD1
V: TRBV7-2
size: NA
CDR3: CASSFDRVGGYTF
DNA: TGTGCCAGCAGCTTCGACAGGGTGGGTGGCTACACCTTC

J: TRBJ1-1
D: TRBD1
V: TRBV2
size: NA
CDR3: CAGRGGQAIEAFF
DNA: TGTGCCGGTCGCGGGGGACAGGCGATAGAAGCTTTCTTT

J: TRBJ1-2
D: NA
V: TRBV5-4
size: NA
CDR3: CASSPQGRESYGYTF
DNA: TGTGCCAGCAGCCCCCAAGGAAGGGAGAGCTATGGCTACACCTTC

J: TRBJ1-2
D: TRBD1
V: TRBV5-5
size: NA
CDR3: CASRGQENLYGYTF
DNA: TGTGCCAGCAGGGGACAGGAAAACCTATATGGCTACACCTTC

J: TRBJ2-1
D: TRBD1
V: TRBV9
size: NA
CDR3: CASSNRQGANEQFF
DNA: TGTGCCAGCAGCAACCGACAGGGGGCGAATGAGCAGTTCTTC

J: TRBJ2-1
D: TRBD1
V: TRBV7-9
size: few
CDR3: CASSRGTGGRNNEQFF
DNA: TGTGCCAGCAGCAGAGGGACAGGGGGCCGGAACAATGAGCAGTTCTTC

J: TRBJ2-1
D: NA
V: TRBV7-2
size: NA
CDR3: CASSILGHNYNEQFF
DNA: TGTGCCAGCAGTATCCTGGGACACAACTACAATGAGCAGTTCTTC

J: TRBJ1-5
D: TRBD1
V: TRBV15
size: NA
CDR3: CATSRGNTGQLSNQPQHF
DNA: TGTGCCACCAGCAGAGGAAACACGGGACAGCTTAGCAATCAGCCCCAGCATTTT

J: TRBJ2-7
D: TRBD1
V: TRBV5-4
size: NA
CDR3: CASSLHQGAYEQYF
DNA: TGTGCCAGCAGCTTGCACCAGGGGGCTTACGAGCAGTACTTC

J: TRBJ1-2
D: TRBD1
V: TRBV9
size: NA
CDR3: CASSLVVEGADYGYTF
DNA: TGTGCCAGCAGCCTTGTAGTGGAGGGGGCTGACTATGGCTACACCTTC

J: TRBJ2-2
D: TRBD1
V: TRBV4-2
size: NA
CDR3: CASSQDGQGYGELFF
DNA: TGTGCCAGCAGCCAAGATGGACAGGGGTACGGGGAGCTGTTTTTT

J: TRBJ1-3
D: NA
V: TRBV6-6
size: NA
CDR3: CASSYSPGTLENTIYF
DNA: TGTGCCAGCAGTTACTCTCCCGGAACCCTAGAAAACACCATATATTTT

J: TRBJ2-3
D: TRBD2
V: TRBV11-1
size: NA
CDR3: CASSFWGGSTDTQYF
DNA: TGTGCCAGCAGCTTTTGGGGGGGTAGCACAGATACGCAGTATTTT

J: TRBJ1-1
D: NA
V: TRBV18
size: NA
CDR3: CASSPVIDRTTEAFF
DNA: TGTGCCAGCTCACCGGTAATTGACAGGACGACTGAAGCTTTCTTT

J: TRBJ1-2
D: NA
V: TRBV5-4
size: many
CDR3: CASSLDSNYGYTF
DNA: TGTGCCAGCAGCTTGGACAGTAACTATGGCTACACCTTC

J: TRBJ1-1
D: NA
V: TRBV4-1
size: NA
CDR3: CASSHTQGEAFF
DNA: TGCGCCAGCAGCCACACCCAGGGGGAAGCTTTCTTT